One and the same sample provided the 21 T cell receptor beta chains below, sequenced in a study of T cell changes during pregnancy in multiple sclerosis (dated by TCRdb to the late 2010s). The method behind the library was the immunoSEQ multiplex PCR assay. TCRdb obtained this table from immuneACCESS and retained in-frame rearrangements with V and J assigned. These tables miss some clones; where compared with another copy, unresolved V genes account for less than half of the shortfall, and the remainder is unexplained. The sample data list 75,000 to 100,000 clones, and just over 90% of these were observed just once. The ten largest make up about 2.3% of the sample. Source: peripheral blood, taken after pregnancy. These receptors all come from a female donor in good health, enrolled as a control in a pregnancy study.

This clone appeared a single time. The gene calls are TRBV2 and TRBJ1-2; TRBD1 agrees at 7 bases. CDR3 length equals 16 residues. The junction had 10 bases not matched to a gene; V was cut back by 5 bases and J by 1 base. Germline CDR1 reads SNHLY; CDR2 reads FYNNEI. CDR3: CASSQRGQDYNYGYTF. The CDR3 DNA is TGTGCCAGCAGTCAAAGAGGACAGGACTATAACTATGGCTACACCTTC.

This chain connects TRBV5-4 to TRBJ1-1; maybe TRBD1 (6 bases). CDR3 size: 13 residues. Germline V gene lookup returns CDR1 SGHNT and CDR2 YYREEE (reference sequence). V gave up 2 bases and J gave up 1 base, with 6 bases separating them. Written as DNA, the CDR3 is TGTGCCAGCAGCTTAGGGGGGAACACTGAAGCTTTCTTT. Its protein product is CASSLGGNTEAFF.

The chain carries TRBV7-2 and TRBJ2-7; D is perhaps TRBD1 (6 bases). The CDR3 spans 14 residues. V lost 3 bases and J lost 7, with 16 bases in between. Per germline, CDR1 SGHTA and CDR2 FQGNSA. The CDR3 DNA sequence: TGTGCCAGCAGCTTTAAACAGGGCGTTGGGGAGCAGTACTTC. This codes for CASSFKQGVGEQYF.

The chain joins TRBV30 to TRBJ1-1, with D possibly matching TRBD1 (5 bases). The CDR3 runs to 14 residues. CDR1 is GTSNPN and CDR2 is SVGIG in the germline V gene (reference sequence). V was pared by 3 bases and J by 5 bases, with 16 bases between. The CDR3 nucleotides read TGTGCCTGGAGCCGAGGGGCGCGGGGGACTGAAGCTTTCTTT. Encoded protein: CAWSRGARGTEAFF.

The chain uses TRBV5-1 and TRBJ2-5; D is perhaps TRBD2 (6 bases). Germline V lookup: CDR1 SGHRS, CDR2 YFSETQ. This CDR3 region has 15 residues. The V end lost 4 bases, the J end lost 3 bases, and 16 bases lay between the germline ends. CDR3 in amino acids: CASSLGAGREETQYF. DNA for the CDR3: TGCGCCAGCAGCCTAGGAGCGGGCAGAGAAGAGACCCAGTACTTC.

This rearrangement joins TRBV5-6 to TRBJ2-2; possible D gene TRBD2, 5 bases. V shed 5 bases and J shed 5 bases, with 16 bases lying between them. The CDR3 consists of 15 residues. From germline, CDR1 is SGHDT and CDR2 YYEEEE. This CDR3 is CASRLGQTRTGELFF. In DNA form, the CDR3 reads TGTGCCAGCAGACTAGGCCAAACTCGGACCGGGGAGCTGTTTTTT.

This clone was observed a handful of times. V is TRBV4-1 and J is TRBJ2-5; perhaps TRBD2 as D (6 bases). From germline, CDR1 is MGHRA and CDR2 YSYEKL. V lost 0 bases to trimming and J lost 2 bases, with 10 bases between them. This CDR3 is built from 15 residues. CDR3 nucleotide sequence: TGCGCCAGCAGCCAAGAGCCTAGCGTACAAGAGACCCAGTACTTC. Protein sequence: CASSQEPSVQETQYF.

The J gene is TRBJ1-2, the V gene TRBV7-9; 7 positions agree with TRBD1. CDR1 and CDR2 from the germline V gene are SEHNR and FQNEAQ (reference sequence). The CDR3 extends over 13 amino acids. Losses at the gene ends were 5 bases for V and 6 bases for J; bases not matched to a gene: 6. The DNA of the CDR3 is TGTGCCAGCAGCGACAGGGTTCTCGATGGCTACACCTTC. As protein: CASSDRVLDGYTF.

This clone was observed a single time. V gene TRBV27 combines with J gene TRBJ2-4, with 10 nucleotides matching TRBD2. The CDR3 has 17 residues. The junction had 14 bases not matched to a gene; V was cut back by 4 bases and J by 8 bases. CDR1 and CDR2 (germline): MNHEY, SMNVEV (reference sequence). The CDR3: CASSSPPGAGGRDIQYF. The CDR3 nucleotides read TGTGCCAGCAGTTCACCCCCGGGAGCGGGGGGGCGGGACATTCAGTACTTC.

This sequence joins TRBV7-2 and TRBJ1-2; D unclear. Deletions cut 0 bases from V and 4 bases from J, with 12 bases between. The CDR3 is 15 residues long. Germline V gives CDR1 SGHTA, CDR2 FQGNSA. The chain's CDR3 is CASSLAAGALYGYTF. The CDR3 nucleotides read TGTGCCAGCAGCTTAGCAGCAGGCGCCCTCTATGGCTACACCTTC.

The gene calls are TRBV19 and TRBJ1-3, with D possibly being TRBD1 (5 bases). Between the trimmed V and J ends, which lost 5 bases and 0 bases, there was a span of 11 bases. The CDR3 runs 15 residues. The V gene's germline CDR1 is LNHDA and CDR2 SQIVND (reference sequence). The CDR3 sequence is CASSRQTDSGNTIYF. CDR3 nucleotides: TGTGCCAGTAGTCGTCAGACAGACTCTGGAAACACCATATATTTT. Using reference TRBV19 and TRBJ1-3 for the parts outside the CDR3, the full variable domain is DGGITQSPKYLFRKEGQNVTLSCEQNLNHDAMYWYRQDPGQGLRLIYYSQIVNDFQKGDIAEGYSVSREKKESFPLTVTSAQKNPTAFYLCASSRQTDSGNTIYFGEGSWLTVV.

V usage is TRBV5-1 and J usage is TRBJ1-6, with D perhaps matching TRBD1 (6 bases). This CDR3 region has 15 residues. Per germline, CDR1 SGHRS and CDR2 YFSETQ. Trimming shortened V by 3 bases and J by 9 bases, and 16 bases separated the two germline ends. CDR3 sequence: CASSSDGGLGSPLHF. As DNA, the CDR3 is TGCGCCAGCAGCTCGGATGGGGGCCTCGGTTCACCCCTCCACTTT.

This rearrangement joins TRBV21-1 to TRBJ2-7; TRBD1 reflects the table's D call only, with no check against the DNA. TRBV21-1 is annotated as a pseudogene. There are 16 residues in the CDR3. The CDR3 is CASSKESRDTKREQYF. The CDR3 DNA is TGTGCCAGCAGCAAAGAATCCCGGGACACTAAGCGGGAGCAGTACTTC.

This clone was seen only a few times. V and J are TRBV7-9 and TRBJ1-1; tentative D call: TRBD1 (6 bases). Trimming pared 2 bases from V and 10 bases from J, leaving 14 bases between. There are 13 residues in the CDR3. Germline values: CDR1 SEHNR, CDR2 FQNEAQ (reference sequence). CDR3 protein: CASSLPVGAGAFF. As DNA, the CDR3 is TGTGCCAGCAGCTTACCGGTGGGGGCAGGAGCTTTCTTT. Full variable domain (missing parts from reference TRBV7-9 and TRBJ1-1): DTGVSQNPRHKITKRGQNVTFRCDPISEHNRLYWYRQTLGQGPEFLTYFQNEAQLEKSRLLSDRFSAERPKGSFSTLEIQRTEQGDSAMYLCASSLPVGAGAFFGQGTRLTVV.

The V and J genes are TRBV30 and TRBJ1-2; D might be TRBD1 (6 bases). Trimming removed 3 bases at V and 8 bases at J, with 13 bases between. CDR1 GTSNPN and CDR2 SVGIG come from the germline V gene (reference sequence). The CDR3 covers 12 residues. Here the CDR3 reads CAWSLGARGYTF. The CDR3, as DNA: TGTGCCTGGAGCCTGGGGGCGCGAGGCTACACCTTC.

The V gene is TRBV6-5, the J gene TRBJ2-5; TRBD1 matches at 9 bases. This CDR3 is 15 amino acids long. In germline, CDR1 is MNHEY, CDR2 SVGAGI. Germline trimming cut 3 bases from V and 5 bases from J; bases unmatched to any gene: 7. The CDR3 reads CASSYPTGGLETQYF. The CDR3 region has the DNA TGTGCCAGCAGTTATCCGACAGGGGGGCTGGAGACCCAGTACTTC.

This clone was recorded a few times. J is TRBJ2-7 and V is TRBV5-1; tentative D call: TRBD1 (5 bases). This CDR3 comprises 14 residues. Germline V CDR1 and CDR2: SGHRS, YFSETQ. V lost 4 bases and J 2 bases, leaving 13 bases between the germline ends. The CDR3 DNA follows: TGCGCCAGCAGCCCTGGTCAGGGCCCCTACGAGCAGTACTTC. As protein: CASSPGQGPYEQYF.

The chain has TRBV6-5 and TRBJ2-7; 11 positions match TRBD2. With 4 bases clipped from V and 3 bases from J, the junction kept 2 bases outside the gene matches. This CDR3 is 14 amino acids long. Germline CDR1 and CDR2: MNHEY and SVGAGI. The CDR3 bases are TGTGCCAGCAGTTTGGGACTAGCGGACTACGAGCAGTACTTC. This codes for CASSLGLADYEQYF.

The V and J genes are TRBV25-1 and TRBJ2-1; TRBD1 might be the D (6 bases). The germline gives CDR1 MGHDK, CDR2 SYGVNS. V shed 4 bases and J shed 9 bases, with 13 bases lying between them. CDR3 length: 13 amino acids. The CDR3 coding sequence is TGTGCCAGCAGTGTAAAGGGGGTTGGTGAGCAGTTCTTC. Its translation is CASSVKGVGEQFF.

The CDR3 sequence: CAWSVQRNNEQFF. The DNA of the CDR3 is TGTGCCTGGAGTGTCCAGCGGAACAATGAGCAGTTCTTC. V is TRBV30 and J is TRBJ2-1; tentatively, D is TRBD2 (5 bases). Germline assignment: CDR1 GTSNPN and CDR2 SVGIG (reference sequence). The CDR3 totals 13 residues. The V and J ends lost 0 bases and 5 bases respectively, with 8 bases between them.

The chain employs TRBV6-5 and TRBJ1-2; TRBD1 matches at 7 bases. The ends lost 0 bases at V and 5 bases at J; junction bases unmatched: 6. The CDR3 is 15 residues long. Germline V CDR1 and CDR2: MNHEY, SVGAGI. CDR3 coding DNA: TGTGCCAGCAGTTACTCGAGACAGGGTTTTTATGGCTACACCTTC. Translating it yields CASSYSRQGFYGYTF.